One and the same sample provided the 11 T cell receptor beta chains below, sequenced in a study of blood T cells in healthy people across ages. A J-beta primer mix and a sample-barcoded 5' primer were used in a second PCR of about 6 to 12 cycles. From the 5' RACE reads, TCRdb called clonotypes with MiXCR, one entry per CDR3 protein. The sample carries over 950,000 distinct CDR3 sequences, just over 50% recorded once. The sequenced sample was blood. The receptors derive from an older woman in good health.

V gene TRBV12-3 or TRBV12-4 combines with J gene TRBJ1-4; D remains ambiguous. V was shortened by 3 bases and J by 8 bases, with 10 bases between the two germline ends. The CDR3 is 13 residues long. The CDR3 protein is CASSFWGGEKLFF. CDR3 DNA sequence: TGTGCCAGCAGTTTTTGGGGAGGGGAAAAACTGTTTTTT.

The chain couples TRBV12-3 or TRBV12-4 to TRBJ1-4, with D maybe TRBD1 (5 bases). This CDR3 contains 15 residues. V was trimmed by 5 bases and J by 0 bases, leaving 10 bases between them. CDR3 region: CASSRTSATNEKLFF. DNA of the CDR3: TGTGCCAGCAGTCGGACATCTGCAACTAATGAAAAACTGTTTTTT.

V is TRBV20-1 and J is TRBJ2-1; possible D gene TRBD2, 7 bases. The DNA end is more similar to TRBJ2-7, so the J call may be wrong. The CDR3 has 16 residues. Germline loops: CDR1 DFQATT, CDR2 SNEGSKA (reference sequence). The CDR3 DNA reads as TGCAGTGCTAGACCTCTAGGGGGAGGGCCTGTTAACGAGCAGTACTTC. Protein product: CSARPLGGGPVNEQYF.

V gene TRBV20-1 combines with J gene TRBJ2-5, with TRBD2 matching 8 bases. From germline, CDR1 is DFQATT and CDR2 SNEGSKA (reference sequence). The CDR3 has 15 amino acids. Unmatched junction bases numbered 12, after V lost 4 bases and J lost 5 bases. The CDR3 spells CSAKMTSGSWETQYF. CDR3 sequence (DNA): TGCAGTGCTAAGATGACCAGCGGGAGTTGGGAGACCCAGTACTTC.

This clonotype was detected a few times. The chain links TRBV20-1 to TRBJ2-1, with 7 bases that match TRBD2. Germline trimming cut 3 bases from V and 10 bases from J; bases unmatched to any gene: 9. This CDR3 comprises 13 residues. Germline CDR1 is DFQATT and CDR2 is SNEGSKA (reference sequence). The CDR3 DNA reads as TGCAGTGCTAGTGTTTTGGCTAGCGGAGAGCAGTTCTTC. As protein: CSASVLASGEQFF.

This clonotype showed up just a few times. The gene calls are TRBV10-3 and TRBJ2-7; 10 bases are shared with TRBD2. Germline V CDR1 and CDR2: ENHRY, SYGVKD. The CDR3 spans 18 residues. V lost 4 bases, J lost 0 bases, and 12 bases stayed unmatched. The DNA of the CDR3 is TGTGCCATCAGTGCCGAAGAAGCGGGAGGGCTCAGCTCCTACGAGCAGTACTTC. This translates into CAISAEEAGGLSSYEQYF.

This sequence joins TRBV27 and TRBJ2-1; TRBD2 aligns across 10 bases. The J call may be in error: the DNA end matches TRBJ2-7 better. The CDR3 covers 15 residues. Germline CDR1 reads MNHEY; CDR2 reads SMNVEV (reference sequence). This CDR3 reads CASSPGLATYNEQYF. Here the CDR3 DNA reads TGTGCCAGCAGTCCGGGACTAGCGACCTACAATGAGCAGTACTTC.

This rearrangement joins TRBV19 to TRBJ1-2; D uncertain. Germline CDR1 LNHDA, CDR2 SQIVND (reference sequence). V lost 3 bases, J lost 3 bases, and 8 bases lay in between. The length of the CDR3 is 13 residues. CDR3 DNA sequence: TGTGCCAGTAGTATGAAGGGTGACTATGGCTACACCTTC. This encodes CASSMKGDYGYTF.

J is TRBJ1-1 and V is TRBV7-2; 7 nucleotides line up with TRBD1. Looked up from germline, CDR1 is SGHTA and CDR2 is FQGNSA. With V trimmed by 5 bases and J by 4 bases, 10 bases remained unmatched. The CDR3 is made up of 15 amino acids. In DNA form, the CDR3 reads TGTGCCAGCAGCGCACGACAGGGTTCTAGCACTGAAGCTTTCTTT. Protein: CASSARQGSSTEAFF.

This clonotype occurred once. This chain connects TRBV7-8 to TRBJ2-5, with D perhaps matching TRBD1 (6 bases). V lost 5 bases, J lost 5 bases, and 15 bases lay in between. CDR3 length: 14 amino acids. Germline CDR1 SGHVS, CDR2 FQNEAQ. The CDR3 coding sequence is TGTGCCAGCAGCCCGGGACACGGGATGGAGACCCAGTACTTC. It specifies CASSPGHGMETQYF.

This chain uses TRBV5-1 with TRBJ2-1; 9 positions agree with TRBD1. Germline-derived CDR1 and CDR2 are SGHRS and YFSETQ. The CDR3 spans 15 residues. Unmatched junction bases numbered 8, after V lost 4 bases and J lost 6 bases. This CDR3 reads CASSQGQGWLNEQFF. The CDR3 region has the DNA TGCGCCAGCAGCCAGGGACAGGGCTGGCTCAATGAGCAGTTCTTC.